What follows are 2 T cell receptor beta chains derived from one specimen sequenced in a study of blood T cells in healthy people across ages (dated by TCRdb to between 2014 and 2016). Libraries were built with 5' RACE. Sequencing was performed on an Illumina HiSeq 2500. The second PCR ran for roughly 6 to 11 cycles and used a J-beta primer mix along with a sample-barcoded 5' primer. TCRdb reran the public reads through fastp at Q25 and MiXCR, keeping productive beta chains. One record per CDR3 amino acid sequence lists the most common genes and DNA. The sample includes 750,000 to 850,000 distinct CDR3 sequences, with roughly 25% observed a single time. Approximately 4% of the sample goes to the ten largest clones. These data also formed part of another study, on T cells of mothers and their children.

Sequenced sample: blood. These receptors were taken from a boy younger than 18 in good health.

Of note for this clonotype: Sequence at one end of the junction differs from germline and may be a read error. V gene TRBV4-3 combines with J gene TRBJ2-3; perhaps TRBD1 as D (5 bases). The CDR3 length is 14 residues. From germline, CDR1 is LGHNA and CDR2 YSLEER. The CDR3 loop is CTSSQDQQTATQYF. Here the CDR3 DNA reads TGCACCAGCAGCCAAGATCAACAGACAGCTACGCAGTATTTT.

The chain carries TRBV5-4 and TRBJ2-5; TRBD2 aligns across 10 bases. Looked up from germline, CDR1 is SGHNT and CDR2 is YYREEE (reference sequence). The V gene end was trimmed by 1 base and the J gene end by 2 bases; junction bases not matched to a gene: 11. This CDR3 contains 18 residues. Written as DNA, the CDR3 is TGTGCCAGCAGCTTGCGTGCTAGCGGGAGAAGGAGACAAGAGACCCAGTACTTC. It translates to CASSLRASGRRRQETQYF.